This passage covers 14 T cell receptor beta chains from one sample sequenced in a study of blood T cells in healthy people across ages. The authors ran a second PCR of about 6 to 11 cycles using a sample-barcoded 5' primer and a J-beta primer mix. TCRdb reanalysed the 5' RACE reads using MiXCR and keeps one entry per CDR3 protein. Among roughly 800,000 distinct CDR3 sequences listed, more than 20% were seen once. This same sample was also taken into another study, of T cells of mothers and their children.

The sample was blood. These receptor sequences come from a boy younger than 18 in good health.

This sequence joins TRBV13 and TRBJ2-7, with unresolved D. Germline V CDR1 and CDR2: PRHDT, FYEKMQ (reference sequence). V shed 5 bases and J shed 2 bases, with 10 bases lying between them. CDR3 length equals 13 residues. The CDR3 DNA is TGTGCCAGCAGCGCCCCGGAGACCTACGAGCAGTACTTC. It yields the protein CASSAPETYEQYF.

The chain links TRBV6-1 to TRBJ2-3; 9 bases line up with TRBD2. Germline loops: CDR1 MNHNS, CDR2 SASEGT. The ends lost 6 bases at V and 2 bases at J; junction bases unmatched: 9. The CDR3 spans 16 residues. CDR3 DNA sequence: TGTGCCAGCAGGAAGACTAGCGGAGGATACACAGATACGCAGTATTTT. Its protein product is CASRKTSGGYTDTQYF.

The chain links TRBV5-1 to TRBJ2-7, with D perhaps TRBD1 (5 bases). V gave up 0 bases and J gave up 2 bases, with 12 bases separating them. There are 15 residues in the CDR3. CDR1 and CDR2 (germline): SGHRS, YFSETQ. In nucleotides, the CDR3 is TGCGCCAGCAGCTTGGCGTCAGGGCCACCCTACGAGCAGTACTTC. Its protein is CASSLASGPPYEQYF. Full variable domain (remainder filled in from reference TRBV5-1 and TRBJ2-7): KAGVTQTPRYLIKTRGQQVTLSCSPISGHRSVSWYQQTPGQGLQFLFEYFSETQRNKGNFPGRFSGRQFSNSRSEMNVSTLELGDSALYLCASSLASGPPYEQYFGPGTRLTVT.

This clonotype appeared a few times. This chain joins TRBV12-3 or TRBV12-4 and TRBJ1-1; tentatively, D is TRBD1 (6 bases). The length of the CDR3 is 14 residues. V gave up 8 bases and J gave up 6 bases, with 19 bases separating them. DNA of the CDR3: TGTGCCAGCCTCCTTGCCAGGGGTCCCGCTGAAGCTTTCTTT. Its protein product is CASLLARGPAEAFF.

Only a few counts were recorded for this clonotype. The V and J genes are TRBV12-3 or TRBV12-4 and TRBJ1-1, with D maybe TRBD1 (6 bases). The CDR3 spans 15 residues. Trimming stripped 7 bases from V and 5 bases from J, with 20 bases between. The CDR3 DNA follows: TGTGCCAGCACCCTCCCAGGGACACCGAAGACTGAAGCTTTCTTT. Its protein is CASTLPGTPKTEAFF.

The CDR3 coding sequence is TGTGCCAGCAGAAGGGACAGGGAGGGCACTGAAGCTTTCTTT. The encoded protein is CASRRDREGTEAFF. The chain couples TRBV6-1 to TRBJ1-1, with 9 bases that match TRBD1. The CDR3 length is 14 residues. The ends lost 6 bases at V and 4 bases at J; junction bases unmatched: 6. Looked up from germline, CDR1 is MNHNS and CDR2 is SASEGT.

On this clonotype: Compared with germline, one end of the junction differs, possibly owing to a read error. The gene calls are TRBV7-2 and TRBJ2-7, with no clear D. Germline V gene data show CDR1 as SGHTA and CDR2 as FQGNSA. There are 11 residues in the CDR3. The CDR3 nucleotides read TGTGCCAGCAGCTTAAGAGGCAACCCCCCGTTC. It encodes CASSLRGNPPF. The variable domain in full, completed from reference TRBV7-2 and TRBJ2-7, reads GAGVSQSPSNKVTEKGKDVELRCDPISGHTALYWYRQSLGQGLEFLIYFQGNSAPDKSGLPSDRFSAERTGGSVSTLTIQRTQQEDSAVYLCASSLRGNPPFGPGTRLTVT.

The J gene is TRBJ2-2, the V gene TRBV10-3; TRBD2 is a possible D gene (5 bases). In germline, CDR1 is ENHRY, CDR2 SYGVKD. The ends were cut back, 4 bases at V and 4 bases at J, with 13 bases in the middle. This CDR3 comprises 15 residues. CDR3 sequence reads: CAISASGGFTGELFF. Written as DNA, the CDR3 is TGTGCCATCAGTGCTTCGGGCGGGTTCACCGGGGAGCTGTTTTTT.

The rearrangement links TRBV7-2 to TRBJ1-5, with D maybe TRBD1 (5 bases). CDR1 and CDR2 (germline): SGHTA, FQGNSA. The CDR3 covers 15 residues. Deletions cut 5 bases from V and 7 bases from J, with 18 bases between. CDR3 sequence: CASSPGLGLLQPQHF. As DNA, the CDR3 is TGTGCCAGCAGCCCAGGGCTGGGACTACTACAGCCCCAGCATTTT.

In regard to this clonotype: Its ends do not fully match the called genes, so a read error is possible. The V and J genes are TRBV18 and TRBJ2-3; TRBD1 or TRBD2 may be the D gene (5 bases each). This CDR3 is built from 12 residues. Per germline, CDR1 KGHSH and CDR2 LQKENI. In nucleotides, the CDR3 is TGTGCCAGCTTACAGCAGGGAGATACGCAGTACTTT. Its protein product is CASLQQGDTQYF.

DNA of the CDR3: TGTGCCATACGGACAGGGGGATTCCATGAGCAGTTCTTC. Residues: CAIRTGGFHEQFF. This rearrangement joins TRBV10-3 to TRBJ2-5; TRBD1 matches 10 bases. The last part of the DNA fits TRBJ2-1 better; the J call may be wrong. This CDR3 region has 13 residues. The germline CDR1 and CDR2 sequences are ENHRY and SYGVKD.

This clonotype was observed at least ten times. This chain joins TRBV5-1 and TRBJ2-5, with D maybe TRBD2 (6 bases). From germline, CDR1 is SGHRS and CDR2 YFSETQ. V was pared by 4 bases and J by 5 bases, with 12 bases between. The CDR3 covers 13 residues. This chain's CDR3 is CASSGGLGETQYF. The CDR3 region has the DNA TGCGCCAGCAGCGGAGGGTTGGGCGAGACCCAGTACTTC.

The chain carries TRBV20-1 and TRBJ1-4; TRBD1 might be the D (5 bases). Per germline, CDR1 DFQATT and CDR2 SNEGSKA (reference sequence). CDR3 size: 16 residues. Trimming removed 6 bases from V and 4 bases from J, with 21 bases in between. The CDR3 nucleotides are TGCAGTGCGAAGATACTAGGGACGAACCATAATGAAAAACTGTTTTTT. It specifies CSAKILGTNHNEKLFF.

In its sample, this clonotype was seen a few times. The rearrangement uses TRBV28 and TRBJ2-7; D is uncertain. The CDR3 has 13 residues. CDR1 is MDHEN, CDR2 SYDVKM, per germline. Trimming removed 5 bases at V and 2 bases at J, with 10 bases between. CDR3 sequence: CASSRTAPYEQYF. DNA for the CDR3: TGTGCCAGCAGTCGGACGGCCCCCTACGAGCAGTACTTC.